A single sample gave rise to the 22 T cell receptor beta chains below, sequenced in a study of blood T cell repertoires in COVID-19. Assay: immunoSEQ multiplex PCR; the TCRdb copy retains only in-frame clones and omits some. The repertoire holds about 46,000 clones, with more than 70% as singletons. The material sequenced was peripheral blood. All receptors derive from a woman older than 75 with acute or convalescent COVID-19.

CDR3 amino acids: CASSSTRAGYEQYF. The DNA for the CDR3 is TGTGCCAGCAGCTCCACTAGGGCGGGCTACGAGCAGTACTTC. The rearrangement links TRBV7-9 to TRBJ2-7; D is perhaps TRBD2 (5 bases). The ends were cut back, 4 bases at V and 3 bases at J, with 13 bases in the middle. The V gene's germline CDR1 is SEHNR and CDR2 FQNEAQ (reference sequence). The CDR3 length is 14 residues.

This sequence joins TRBV4-1 and TRBJ1-6; D gene ambiguous. Germline CDR1 is MGHRA and CDR2 is YSYEKL. CDR3 length: 14 amino acids. The V and J ends lost 1 base and 11 bases respectively, with 12 bases between them. As DNA, the CDR3 is TGCGCCAGCAGCCAAGTGGTTGTCGGGACACCCCTCCACTTT. Translated: CASSQVVVGTPLHF.

The chain has TRBV5-1 and TRBJ2-3; TRBD2 is a possible D gene (6 bases). The V gene lost 7 bases and the J gene lost 6 bases, with 18 bases spanning the gap. The CDR3 is 14 amino acids. Looked up from germline, CDR1 is SGHRS and CDR2 is YFSETQ. The CDR3, as DNA: TGCGCCAGCTCCGAGAGGCTAGGGAGGGATACGCAGTATTTT. It specifies CASSERLGRDTQYF.

The chain joins TRBV5-1 to TRBJ2-5; the match to TRBD1 covers 7 bases. Germline values: CDR1 SGHRS, CDR2 YFSETQ. Trimming at V came to 4 bases and at J to 5 bases, leaving 8 bases not matched to a gene. The CDR3 contains 14 residues. The CDR3 DNA sequence: TGCGCCAGCAGCCCGGCGACAGGGCTGGAGACCCAGTACTTC. Residues: CASSPATGLETQYF. The variable domain in full, completed from reference TRBV5-1 and TRBJ2-5, reads KAGVTQTPRYLIKTRGQQVTLSCSPISGHRSVSWYQQTPGQGLQFLFEYFSETQRNKGNFPGRFSGRQFSNSRSEMNVSTLELGDSALYLCASSPATGLETQYFGPGTRLLVL.

This rearrangement joins TRBV15 to TRBJ1-2; 7 nucleotides agree with TRBD1. The CDR3 length is 15 residues. The ends lost 3 bases at V and 0 bases at J; junction bases unmatched: 4. Germline V lookup: CDR1 LNHNV, CDR2 YYDKDF (reference sequence). The chain's CDR3 is CATSRGDRANYGYTF. Written as DNA, the CDR3 is TGTGCCACCAGCAGGGGGGACAGAGCTAACTATGGCTACACCTTC.

The chain joins TRBV5-6 to TRBJ1-5; TRBD1 might be the D (6 bases). Trimming stripped 1 base from V and 7 bases from J, with 15 bases between. The length of the CDR3 is 15 residues. Germline values: CDR1 SGHDT, CDR2 YYEEEE. The CDR3 here is CASSLSGLGAQPQHF. As DNA, the CDR3 is TGTGCCAGCAGCTTGTCCGGTCTGGGGGCACAGCCCCAGCATTTT.

This rearrangement joins TRBV2 to TRBJ2-5; 10 bases line up with TRBD2. Germline CDR1 and CDR2: SNHLY and FYNNEI. The CDR3 is 13 residues long. Trimming cost V 1 base and J 13 bases; bases outside gene matches: 6. The CDR3, as DNA: TGTGCCAGCAGTGAAGTGTGGGGACTAGCGTTGTACTTC. It translates to CASSEVWGLALYF.

The chain is built from TRBV2 and TRBJ1-2; D gene uncertain. V was pared by 7 bases and J by 6 bases, with 15 bases between. The CDR3 has 13 residues. CDR1 SNHLY and CDR2 FYNNEI come from the germline V gene. The CDR3 region has the DNA TGTGCCAGCATGCTGGACGGGAATAATGGCTACACCTTC. This encodes CASMLDGNNGYTF.

V gene TRBV6-4 combines with J gene TRBJ1-5; possibly TRBD1 for D (5 bases). The CDR3 spans 18 residues. The germline gives CDR1 MRHNA, CDR2 SNTAGT. The germline V and J ends were trimmed by 6 bases and 5 bases, with 26 bases remaining between them. The CDR3, as DNA: TGTGCCAGCAGGGCCGGGAGGGGTCGAACATTACATGATCAGCCCCAGCATTTT. As protein: CASRAGRGRTLHDQPQHF.

CDR3 residues: CASSPSQGIPNYGYTF. DNA of the CDR3: TGTGCCAGCTCACCTAGCCAGGGAATACCGAACTATGGCTACACCTTC. This chain connects TRBV18 to TRBJ1-2; D may be TRBD1 (5 bases). CDR3 size: 16 residues. Per the germline V gene, CDR1 is KGHSH and CDR2 is LQKENI. V shed 3 bases and J shed 2 bases, with 16 bases lying between them.

This clone was found a few times. The chain joins TRBV19 to TRBJ1-3; no reliable D call. Between the trimmed V and J ends, which lost 10 bases and 0 bases, there was a span of 16 bases. The V gene's germline CDR1 is LNHDA and CDR2 SQIVND (reference sequence). The CDR3 length is 15 residues. This chain's CDR3 is CATHLSRSSGNTIYF. The CDR3 nucleotides are TGTGCCACCCATCTATCGCGGTCCTCTGGAAACACCATATATTTT.

The rearrangement uses TRBV5-6 and TRBJ1-1, with 8 nucleotides matching TRBD1. Trimming removed 0 bases from V and 10 bases from J; junction bases left unmatched: 14. Germline CDR1 reads SGHDT; CDR2 reads YYEEEE. This CDR3 comprises 16 residues. CDR3 sequence (DNA): TGTGCCAGCAGCTTGGTGATAGACAGGGGAAACGAGGGAGCTTTCTTT. This encodes CASSLVIDRGNEGAFF.

Only a few counts were recorded for this clone. V is TRBV2 and J is TRBJ1-1, with D uncertain. This CDR3 has 14 residues. Trimming removed 1 base from V and 0 bases from J, with 6 bases in between. The germline V gene has CDR1 SNHLY and CDR2 FYNNEI. CDR3 protein: CASSEGLLNTEAFF. Here the CDR3 DNA reads TGTGCCAGCAGTGAAGGGCTTTTGAACACTGAAGCTTTCTTT.

This clone has more than one count but fewer than ten. The same CDR3 is also encoded by other DNA sequences in this sample. The genes are TRBV10-1 and TRBJ2-4; D remains unclear. CDR1 and CDR2 (germline): WNHNN, SYGVQD (reference sequence). CDR3 size: 15 residues. V lost 0 bases and J 0 bases, leaving 6 bases between the germline ends. CDR3 amino acids: CASSESGLAKNIQYF. CDR3 DNA sequence: TGCGCCAGCAGTGAGTCGGGCCTAGCCAAAAACATTCAGTACTTC.

This chain uses TRBV7-3 with TRBJ1-2; tentative D call: TRBD1 (6 bases). The CDR3 is 13 residues long. V was trimmed by 5 bases and J by 5 bases, leaving 12 bases between them. Germline-derived CDR1 and CDR2 are SGHTA and FQGTGA. The CDR3 protein is CASSHPDRYGYTF. The CDR3 DNA sequence: TGTGCCAGCAGCCACCCGGACAGATATGGCTACACCTTC.

V is TRBV6-4 and J is TRBJ1-2; TRBD1 agrees at 8 bases. From germline, CDR1 is MRHNA and CDR2 SNTAGT. With V trimmed by 4 bases and J by 2 bases, 6 bases remained unmatched. The CDR3 covers 15 residues. Here the CDR3 reads CASSVARGPNYGYTF. CDR3 in DNA: TGTGCCAGCAGTGTGGCCAGGGGGCCCAACTATGGCTACACCTTC.

A single count supports this clone. The V and J genes are TRBV18 and TRBJ2-7; 8 bases agree with TRBD1. Germline trimming cut 4 bases from V and 1 base from J; bases unmatched to any gene: 9. This CDR3 has 16 amino acids. The germline V gene has CDR1 KGHSH and CDR2 LQKENI. CDR3 in amino acids: CASSRSTGTGSYEQYF. The CDR3 bases are TGTGCCAGCTCACGATCCACCGGGACAGGTTCCTACGAGCAGTACTTC.

The chain is built from TRBV7-2 and TRBJ2-7; 10 bases align to TRBD2. The V gene's germline CDR1 is SGHTA and CDR2 FQGNSA. The CDR3 loop spans 15 amino acids. V dropped 5 bases and J dropped 1; count of bases not matched to a gene: 5. The CDR3 bases are TGTGCCAGCAGCACGACTAGCGGGCTATCCTACGAGCAGTACTTC. This encodes CASSTTSGLSYEQYF.

The V gene is TRBV6-6, the J gene TRBJ1-1; D remains ambiguous. The germline V gene has CDR1 MNHNY and CDR2 SVGAGI (reference sequence). Trimming pared 2 bases from V and 3 bases from J, leaving 7 bases between. This CDR3 region has 13 residues. CDR3 in amino acids: CASSYLVDTEAFF. In nucleotides, the CDR3 is TGTGCCAGCAGTTACCTAGTTGACACTGAAGCTTTCTTT.

Remarks on this clone: Since no conserved phenylalanine or tryptophan closes the CDR3, a read error is the likely cause. It is unclear where the CDR3 begins or ends on the DNA, so no DNA is shown, and the CDR3 is as TCRdb lists it. This sequence joins TRBV25-1 and TRBJ1-2; the D call TRBD1 from the table was never checked on the DNA. Both ends counted, the CDR3 spans 12 residues. The germline V gene has CDR1 MGHDK and CDR2 SYGVNS. The CDR3 protein is CASSSRDRGPPG.

This chain's CDR3 is CASSLVIAGPNTGELFF. The CDR3 DNA reads TGTGCCAGCAGCTTAGTGATAGCGGGGCCCAACACCGGGGAGCTGTTTTTT. V is TRBV7-9 and J is TRBJ2-2; 8 positions match TRBD2. Germline loops: CDR1 SEHNR, CDR2 FQNEAQ (reference sequence). This CDR3 has 17 residues. The V segment lost 1 base and the J segment 2 bases; nucleotides outside the gene matches: 6.

This chain uses TRBV18 with TRBJ1-2; 8 bases line up with TRBD1. Germline V gene data show CDR1 as KGHSH and CDR2 as LQKENI. The CDR3 is made up of 15 amino acids. The trim removed 5 bases at V and 0 bases at J, leaving 5 bases unmatched. The DNA of the CDR3 is TGTGCCAGCTCAATCGGACAGGGCACTAACTATGGCTACACCTTC. This sequence encodes CASSIGQGTNYGYTF.